This T cell receptor (beta chain) is drawn from a study of T cell responses to AZD1222 COVID-19 vaccine. This CDR3 spans 13 amino acids. Trimming cost V 4 bases and J 8 bases; bases outside gene matches: 8. Germline V gives CDR1 SGHNT, CDR2 YYREEE (reference sequence). The table came from immunoSEQ multiplex PCR; TCRdb's copy has only in-frame clones and leaves some out. Of 120,000 or so clones listed, 85% to 90% are singletons. This clone was detected only once. The antigen is unknown. Study results and limitations: No day 14 peak samples; only post-peak repertoires were characterized.

The specimen was peripheral blood, collected on day 0 of AZD1222 vaccination. The TCR was taken from an adult in good health. V usage is TRBV5-4 and J usage is TRBJ1-2; 7 positions agree with TRBD1. The CDR3 DNA is TGTGCCAGCAGCCCCAACACAGGGGCCGGCTACACCTTC. Protein sequence: CASSPNTGAGYTF.